Given below is one T cell receptor beta chain in context. The antigen is not known. Isolated RNA was reverse transcribed in full, so expressed TCRB transcripts were sequenced. The assay was immunoSEQ multiplex PCR, and TCRdb's table has in-frame clones only and misses some. The sample gives around 260,000 clones, roughly 20% of which show up once; 0.028% is in the top ten. These data come from a study of beta chain features in type 1 diabetes. Study-wide points: People with Type 1 diabetes carried modestly yet significantly shorter TCRB CDR3s in all four CD4+ subsets.

Germline CDR1 SGHRS, CDR2 YFSETQ. This CDR3 region has 12 residues. V lost 4 bases to trimming and J lost 2 bases, with 6 bases between them. The specimen sequenced was naive CD4+ T cells from blood. The clonotype was recovered from a woman between 40 and 55 years old with type 1 diabetes. V gene TRBV5-1 combines with J gene TRBJ2-5, with unresolved D. The CDR3 sequence is CASSDTQETQYF. The CDR3 region has the DNA TGCGCCAGCAGCGACACACAAGAGACCCAGTACTTC.